The entry below describes one T cell receptor beta chain. Its antigen is unknown. Germline trimming cut 3 bases from V and 6 bases from J; bases unmatched to any gene: 9. The germline gives CDR1 SGHRS, CDR2 YFSETQ. The CDR3 consists of 15 residues. This PCR relied on a set of 60 Vbeta primers and 13 Jbeta primers. Measured with immunoSEQ multiplex PCR; TCRdb has only the in-frame clones, and not every one. The profile covers 210,000 or so clones, with approximately 79% appearing a single time and around 1.8% taken by the ten largest. The data stem from a study of cytomegalovirus exposure and HLA in healthy donors. Study observations and caveats: Earlier analysis found most TCR beta V segments productive about 87% or about 30% of the time. Specific recognition of CMV antigens was confirmed in vitro for a few chains (all CMV-associated). CMV serostatus was the only immune exposure information that was available.

The origin of this receptor is a man younger than 30 in good health and CMV-seronegative. This chain joins TRBV5-1 and TRBJ2-7; 10 bases map to TRBD2. The sample comprised PBMCs. The DNA of the CDR3 is TGCGCCAGCAGCTCTAGCGGGAGTCTATCTCGCGAGCAGTACTTC. Protein product: CASSSSGSLSREQYF.